This TCR beta chain was identified during a study of T cell changes during pregnancy in multiple sclerosis. CDR1 and CDR2 (germline): SEHNR, FQNEAQ (reference sequence). Trimming shortened V by 2 bases and J by 4 bases, and 8 bases separated the two germline ends. This CDR3 has 14 residues. The table came from immunoSEQ multiplex PCR; TCRdb's copy has only in-frame clones and leaves some out. The profile shows about 51,000 clones, 93% of them singletons. The rearrangement links TRBV7-9 to TRBJ1-4; D ambiguous. This material consisted of peripheral blood, taken in the second trimester of pregnancy. The sequence was obtained from a female donor with multiple sclerosis, enrolled in a pregnancy study. CDR3 region: CASSLNGINEKLFF. CDR3 DNA: TGTGCCAGCAGCTTAAACGGTATTAATGAAAAACTGTTTTTT.